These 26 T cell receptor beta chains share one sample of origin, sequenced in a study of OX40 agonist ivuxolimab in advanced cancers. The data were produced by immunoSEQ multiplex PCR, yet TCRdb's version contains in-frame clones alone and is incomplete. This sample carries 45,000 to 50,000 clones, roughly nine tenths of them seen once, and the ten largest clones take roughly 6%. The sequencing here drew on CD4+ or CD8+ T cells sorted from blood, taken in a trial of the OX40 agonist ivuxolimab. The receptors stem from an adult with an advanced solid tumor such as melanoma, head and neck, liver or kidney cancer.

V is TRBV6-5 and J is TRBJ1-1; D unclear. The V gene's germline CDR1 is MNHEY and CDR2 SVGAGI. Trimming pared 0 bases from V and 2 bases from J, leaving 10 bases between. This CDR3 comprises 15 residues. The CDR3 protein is CASSYSWQRNTEAFF. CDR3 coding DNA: TGTGCCAGCAGTTACTCGTGGCAGAGAAACACTGAAGCTTTCTTT.

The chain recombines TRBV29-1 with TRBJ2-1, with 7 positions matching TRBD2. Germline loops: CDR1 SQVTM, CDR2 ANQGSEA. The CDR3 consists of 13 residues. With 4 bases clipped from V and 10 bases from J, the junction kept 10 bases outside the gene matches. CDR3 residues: CSVVGGSFQEQFF. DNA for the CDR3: TGCAGCGTTGTCGGCGGGAGTTTCCAAGAGCAGTTCTTC.

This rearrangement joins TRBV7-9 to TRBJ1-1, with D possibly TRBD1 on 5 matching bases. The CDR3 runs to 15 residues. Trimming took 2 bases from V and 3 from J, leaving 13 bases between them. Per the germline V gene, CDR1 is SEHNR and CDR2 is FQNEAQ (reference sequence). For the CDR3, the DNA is TGTGCCAGCAGCTTAAACGGAGGGGTGGACACTGAAGCTTTCTTT. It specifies CASSLNGGVDTEAFF.

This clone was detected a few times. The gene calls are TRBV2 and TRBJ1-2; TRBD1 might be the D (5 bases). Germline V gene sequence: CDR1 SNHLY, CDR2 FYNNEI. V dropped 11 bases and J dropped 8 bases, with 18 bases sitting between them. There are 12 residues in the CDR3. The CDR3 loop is CARRTGTVGYTF. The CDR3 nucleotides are TGTGCCCGAAGAACCGGGACGGTAGGCTACACCTTC. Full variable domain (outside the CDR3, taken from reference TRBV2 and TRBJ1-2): EPEVTQTPSHQVTQMGQEVILRCVPISNHLYFYWYRQILGQKVEFLVSFYNNEISEKSEIFDDQFSVERPDGSNFTLKIRSTKLEDSAMYFCARRTGTVGYTFGSGTRLTVV.

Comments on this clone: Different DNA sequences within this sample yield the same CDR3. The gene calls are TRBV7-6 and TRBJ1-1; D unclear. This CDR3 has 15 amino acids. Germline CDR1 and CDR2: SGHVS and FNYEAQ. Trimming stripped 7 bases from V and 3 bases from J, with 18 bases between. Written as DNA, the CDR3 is TGTGCCAGCATCTCTGATCCGGGCCTGGACACTGAAGCTTTCTTT. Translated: CASISDPGLDTEAFF. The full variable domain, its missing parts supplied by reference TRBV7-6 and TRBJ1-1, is GAGVSQSPRYKVTKRGQDVALRCDPISGHVSLYWYRQALGQGPEFLTYFNYEAQQDKSGLPNDRFSAERPEGSISTLTIQRTEQRDSAMYRCASISDPGLDTEAFFGQGTRLTVV.

CDR3 region: CASSLDHIGGQPQHF. The CDR3 DNA sequence: TGTGCCAGCAGCTTAGATCATATAGGTGGGCAGCCCCAGCATTTT. The V call is TRBV11-2, the J call TRBJ1-5, with D unclear. V lost 0 bases to trimming and J lost 7 bases, with 13 bases between them. Germline V gives CDR1 SGHAT, CDR2 FQNNGV. The CDR3 loop spans 15 amino acids.

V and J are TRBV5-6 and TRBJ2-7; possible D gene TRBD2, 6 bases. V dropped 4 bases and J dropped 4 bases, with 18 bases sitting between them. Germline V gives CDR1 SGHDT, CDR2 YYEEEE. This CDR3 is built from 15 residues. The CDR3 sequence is CASSGGPSDRYEQYF. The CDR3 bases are TGTGCCAGCAGCGGCGGCCCTAGCGACCGTTACGAGCAGTACTTC.

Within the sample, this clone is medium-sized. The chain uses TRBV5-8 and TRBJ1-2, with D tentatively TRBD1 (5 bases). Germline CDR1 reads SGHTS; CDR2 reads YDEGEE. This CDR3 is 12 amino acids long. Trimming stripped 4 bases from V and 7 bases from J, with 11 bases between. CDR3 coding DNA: TGTGCCAGCAGCAAGGGACTTCTTGGCTACACCTTC. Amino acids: CASSKGLLGYTF.

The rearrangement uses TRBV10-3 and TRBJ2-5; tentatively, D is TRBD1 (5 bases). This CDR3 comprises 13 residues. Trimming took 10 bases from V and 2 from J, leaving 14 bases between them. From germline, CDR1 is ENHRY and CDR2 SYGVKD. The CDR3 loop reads CATRADEQETQYF. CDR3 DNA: TGTGCCACCAGGGCGGACGAGCAAGAGACCCAGTACTTC.

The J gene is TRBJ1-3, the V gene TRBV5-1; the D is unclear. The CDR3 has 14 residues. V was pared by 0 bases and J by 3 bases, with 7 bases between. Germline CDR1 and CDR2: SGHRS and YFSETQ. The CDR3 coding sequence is TGCGCCAGCAGCTTGGACTTGGGTGGAAACACCATATATTTT. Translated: CASSLDLGGNTIYF.

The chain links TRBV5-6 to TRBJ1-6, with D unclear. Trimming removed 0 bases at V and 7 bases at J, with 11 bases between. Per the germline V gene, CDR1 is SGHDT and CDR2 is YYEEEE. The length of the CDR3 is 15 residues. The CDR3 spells CASSLGPEPNSPLHF. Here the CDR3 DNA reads TGTGCCAGCAGCTTGGGCCCGGAACCCAATTCACCCCTCCACTTT. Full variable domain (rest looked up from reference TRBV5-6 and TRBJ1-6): DAGVTQSPTHLIKTRGQQVTLRCSPKSGHDTVSWYQQALGQGPQFIFQYYEEEERQRGNFPDRFSGHQFPNYSSELNVNALLLGDSALYLCASSLGPEPNSPLHFGNGTRLTVT.

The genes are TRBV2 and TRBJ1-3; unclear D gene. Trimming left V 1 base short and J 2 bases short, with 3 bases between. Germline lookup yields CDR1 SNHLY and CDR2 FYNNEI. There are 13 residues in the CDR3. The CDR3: CASSEEAGNTIYF. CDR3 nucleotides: TGTGCCAGCAGTGAAGAGGCTGGAAACACCATATATTTT. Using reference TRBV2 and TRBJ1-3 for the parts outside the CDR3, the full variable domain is EPEVTQTPSHQVTQMGQEVILRCVPISNHLYFYWYRQILGQKVEFLVSFYNNEISEKSEIFDDQFSVERPDGSNFTLKIRSTKLEDSAMYFCASSEEAGNTIYFGEGSWLTVV.

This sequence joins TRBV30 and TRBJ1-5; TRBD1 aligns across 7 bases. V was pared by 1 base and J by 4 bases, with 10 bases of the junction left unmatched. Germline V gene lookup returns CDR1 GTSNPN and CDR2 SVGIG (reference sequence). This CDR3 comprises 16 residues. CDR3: CAWSGLSGQSNQPQHF. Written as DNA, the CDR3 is TGTGCCTGGAGTGGATTGTCGGGACAGAGTAATCAGCCCCAGCATTTT.

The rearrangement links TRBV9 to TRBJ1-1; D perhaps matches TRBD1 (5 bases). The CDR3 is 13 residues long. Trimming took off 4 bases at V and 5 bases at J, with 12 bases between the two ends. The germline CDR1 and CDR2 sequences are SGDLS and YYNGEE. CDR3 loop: CASSRGRATEAFF. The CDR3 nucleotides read TGTGCCAGCAGCCGGGGCAGGGCAACTGAAGCTTTCTTT.

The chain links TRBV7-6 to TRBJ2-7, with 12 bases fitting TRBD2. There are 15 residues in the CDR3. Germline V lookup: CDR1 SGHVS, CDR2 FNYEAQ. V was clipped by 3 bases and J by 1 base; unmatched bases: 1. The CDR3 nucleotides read TGTGCCAGCAGCTTCGGGACTAGCGGGTCCTACGAGCAGTACTTC. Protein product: CASSFGTSGSYEQYF.

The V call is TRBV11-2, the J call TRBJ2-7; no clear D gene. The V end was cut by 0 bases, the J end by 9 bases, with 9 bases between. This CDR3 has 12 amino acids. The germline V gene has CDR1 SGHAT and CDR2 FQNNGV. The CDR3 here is CASSLDSVRQYV. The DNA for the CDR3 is TGTGCCAGCAGCTTAGATTCGGTCCGGCAGTACGTC.

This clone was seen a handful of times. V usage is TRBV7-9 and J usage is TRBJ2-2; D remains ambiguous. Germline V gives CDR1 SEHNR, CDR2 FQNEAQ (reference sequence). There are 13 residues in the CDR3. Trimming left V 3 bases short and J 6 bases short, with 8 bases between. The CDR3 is CASSFQGPGELFF. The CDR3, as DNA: TGTGCCAGCAGCTTCCAAGGGCCCGGGGAGCTGTTTTTT.

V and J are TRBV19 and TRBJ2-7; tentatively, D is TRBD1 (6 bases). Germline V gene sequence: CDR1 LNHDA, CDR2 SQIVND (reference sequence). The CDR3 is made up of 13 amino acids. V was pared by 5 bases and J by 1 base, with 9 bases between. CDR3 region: CASSFGQSYEQYF. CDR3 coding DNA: TGTGCCAGTAGTTTCGGACAGTCCTACGAGCAGTACTTC.

CDR3 nucleotides: TGCGCCAGCAGCCTCCAGGGAGGGGCTGAAGCTTTCTTT. Encoded protein: CASSLQGGAEAFF. J is TRBJ1-1 and V is TRBV4-1, with D tentatively TRBD1 (5 bases). The V gene lost 4 bases and the J gene lost 6 bases, with 12 bases spanning the gap. This CDR3 region has 13 residues. The germline CDR1 and CDR2 sequences are MGHRA and YSYEKL.

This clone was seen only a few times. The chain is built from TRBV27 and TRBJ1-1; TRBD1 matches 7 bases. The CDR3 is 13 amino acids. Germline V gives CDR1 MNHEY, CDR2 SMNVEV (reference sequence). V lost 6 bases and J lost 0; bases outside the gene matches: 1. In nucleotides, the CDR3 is TGTGCCAGCAGGGGACAGTTGAACACTGAAGCTTTCTTT. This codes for CASRGQLNTEAFF.

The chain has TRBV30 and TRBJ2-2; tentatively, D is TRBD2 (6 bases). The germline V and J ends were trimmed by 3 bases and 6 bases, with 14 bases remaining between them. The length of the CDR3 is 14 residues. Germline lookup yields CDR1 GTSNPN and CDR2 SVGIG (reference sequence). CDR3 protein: CAWRDGGYAGELFF. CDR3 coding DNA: TGTGCCTGGAGAGACGGAGGGTACGCCGGGGAGCTGTTTTTT.

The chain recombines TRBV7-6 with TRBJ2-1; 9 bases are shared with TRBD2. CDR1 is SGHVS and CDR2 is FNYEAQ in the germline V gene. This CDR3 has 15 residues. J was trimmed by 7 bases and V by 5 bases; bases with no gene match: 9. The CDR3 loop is CASSPAGGTTNEQFF. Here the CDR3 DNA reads TGTGCCAGCAGCCCAGCGGGAGGAACGACGAATGAGCAGTTCTTC. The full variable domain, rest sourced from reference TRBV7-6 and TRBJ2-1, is GAGVSQSPRYKVTKRGQDVALRCDPISGHVSLYWYRQALGQGPEFLTYFNYEAQQDKSGLPNDRFSAERPEGSISTLTIQRTEQRDSAMYRCASSPAGGTTNEQFFGPGTRLTVL.

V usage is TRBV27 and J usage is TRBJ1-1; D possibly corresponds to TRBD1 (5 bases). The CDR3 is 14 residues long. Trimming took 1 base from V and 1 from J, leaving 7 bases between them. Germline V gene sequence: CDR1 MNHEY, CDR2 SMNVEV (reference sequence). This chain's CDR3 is CASSLLGANTEAFF. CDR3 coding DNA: TGTGCCAGCAGTTTATTAGGGGCGAACACTGAAGCTTTCTTT.

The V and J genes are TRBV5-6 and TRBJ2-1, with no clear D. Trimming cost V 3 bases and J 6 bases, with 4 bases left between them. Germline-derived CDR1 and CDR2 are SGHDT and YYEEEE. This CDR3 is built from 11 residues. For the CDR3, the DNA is TGTGCCAGCAGCTGGCTCAATGAGCAGTTCTTC. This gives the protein CASSWLNEQFF.

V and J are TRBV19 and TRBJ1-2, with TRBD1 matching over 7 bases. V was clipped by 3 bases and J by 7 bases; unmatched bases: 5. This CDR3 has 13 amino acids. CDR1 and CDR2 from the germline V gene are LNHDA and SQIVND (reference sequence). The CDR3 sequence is CASSMWDSAGYTF. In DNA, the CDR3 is TGTGCCAGTAGTATGTGGGACAGTGCTGGCTACACCTTC.

CDR3 sequence: CASSEATEGAYEQYF. CDR3 in DNA: TGTGCCAGCAGTGAAGCGACAGAGGGGGCCTACGAGCAGTACTTC. The genes are TRBV6-1 and TRBJ2-7, with a tentative D call TRBD1 (6 bases). CDR1 is MNHNS, CDR2 SASEGT, per germline. Trimming left V 0 bases short and J 2 bases short, with 11 bases between. There are 15 residues in the CDR3.